This T cell receptor beta chain was profiled in a study of T cell repertoires in cytomegalovirus infection. One entry per CDR3 protein results from TCRdb running MiXCR on the reads. The sample consists of 510,000 or so distinct CDR3 sequences, 26% of them appearing once. The junction had 17 bases not matched to a gene; V was cut back by 1 base and J by 2 bases. The CDR3 length is 20 residues. Germline CDR1 reads SGHTA; CDR2 reads FQGNSA. This clonotype was seen ten or more times. This rearrangement joins TRBV7-2 to TRBJ1-2; 9 bases are a match to TRBD1. Specimen: PBMCs. The TCR originated in a human donor in good health (CMV status not recorded). Some clones in this sample may be carry-over from other donors' samples. CDR3 protein: CASSLELIETGGLFNYGYTF. The CDR3 nucleotides are TGTGCCAGCAGCTTAGAGCTTATTGAGACAGGGGGACTCTTCAACTATGGCTACACCTTC.